The sequence of this TCR beta chain was determined in a study of post-analysis software for immune sequencing data. Study observations and caveats: Included in a set of about 5 TRBV segments more frequent in patients than controls were TRBV5-6, TRBV5-1 and TRBV20-1. F measure showed strong co-clustering of same-batch samples.

TCR beta cDNA libraries had unique molecular identifiers. Some 500,000 cDNA molecules were obtained from about 1 to 10 million T cells. MiXCR was run by TCRdb on the PCR reads, yielding one entry per CDR3 protein. The table includes more than 450,000 distinct CDR3 sequences, around 34% detected once. A word on this clonotype: Its antigen remains unidentified.

Trimming took off 5 bases at V and 8 bases at J, with 9 bases between the two ends. The CDR3 totals 11 residues. The genes are TRBV12-3 or TRBV12-4 and TRBJ1-2; D unclear. Sequencing was performed on blood. This clonotype was obtained from a girl younger than 18 with multiple sclerosis. The CDR3 here is CASSRREGYTF. CDR3 nucleotides: TGTGCCAGCAGTCGACGGGAGGGCTACACCTTC.